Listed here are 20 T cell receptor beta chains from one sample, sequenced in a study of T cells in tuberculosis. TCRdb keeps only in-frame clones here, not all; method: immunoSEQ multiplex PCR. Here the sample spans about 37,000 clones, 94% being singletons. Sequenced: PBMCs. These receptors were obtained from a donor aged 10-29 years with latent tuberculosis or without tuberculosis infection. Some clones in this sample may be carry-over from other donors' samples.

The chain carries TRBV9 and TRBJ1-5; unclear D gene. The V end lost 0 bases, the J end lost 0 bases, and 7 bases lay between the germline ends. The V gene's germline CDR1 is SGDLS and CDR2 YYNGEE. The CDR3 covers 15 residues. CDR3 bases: TGTGCCAGCAGCGTAGGCGGGAATAGCAATCAGCCCCAGCATTTT. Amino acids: CASSVGGNSNQPQHF.

The CDR3 is CASSTGGETQYF. In DNA, the CDR3 is TGTGCCAGTAGTACAGGGGGAGAGACCCAGTACTTC. This sequence joins TRBV19 and TRBJ2-5, with 7 positions matching TRBD1. Germline lookup yields CDR1 LNHDA and CDR2 SQIVND (reference sequence). The CDR3 has 12 amino acids. The ends lost 4 bases at V and 4 bases at J; junction bases unmatched: 0.

CDR3 coding DNA: TGTGCCAGCAGGCCACCGGGGGGTGGCGGGGAGCTGTTTTTT. Translated, it gives CASRPPGGGGELFF. The gene calls are TRBV6-6 and TRBJ2-2, with 7 bases identical to TRBD2. This CDR3 is 14 amino acids long. Per the germline V gene, CDR1 is MNHNY and CDR2 is SVGAGI (reference sequence). Germline trimming cut 6 bases from V and 7 bases from J; bases unmatched to any gene: 8.

The CDR3 coding sequence is TGTGCCAGTAGCTATCAGGGGACCCGGCTCATGAACACTGAAGCTTTCTTT. It yields the protein CASSYQGTRLMNTEAFF. The V gene is TRBV19, the J gene TRBJ1-1; a possible D gene is TRBD1 (6 bases). Trimming took 6 bases from V and 0 from J, leaving 20 bases between them. Per the germline V gene, CDR1 is LNHDA and CDR2 is SQIVND (reference sequence). The CDR3 consists of 17 residues. Full variable domain (remainder filled in from reference TRBV19 and TRBJ1-1): DGGITQSPKYLFRKEGQNVTLSCEQNLNHDAMYWYRQDPGQGLRLIYYSQIVNDFQKGDIAEGYSVSREKKESFPLTVTSAQKNPTAFYLCASSYQGTRLMNTEAFFGQGTRLTVV.

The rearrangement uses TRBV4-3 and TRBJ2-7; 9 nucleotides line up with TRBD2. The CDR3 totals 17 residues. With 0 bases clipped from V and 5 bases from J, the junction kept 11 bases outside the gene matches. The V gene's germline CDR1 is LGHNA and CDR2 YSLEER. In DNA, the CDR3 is TGCGCCAGCAGCCAAGATCAGGGGACTAGCTTTGTCCACGAGCAGTACTTC. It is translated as CASSQDQGTSFVHEQYF.

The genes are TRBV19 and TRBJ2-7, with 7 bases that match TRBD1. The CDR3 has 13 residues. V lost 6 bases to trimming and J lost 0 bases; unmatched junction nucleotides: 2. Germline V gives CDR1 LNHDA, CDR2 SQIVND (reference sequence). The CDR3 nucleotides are TGTGCCAGTAGCACAGGGGCCTCCTACGAGCAGTACTTC. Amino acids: CASSTGASYEQYF.

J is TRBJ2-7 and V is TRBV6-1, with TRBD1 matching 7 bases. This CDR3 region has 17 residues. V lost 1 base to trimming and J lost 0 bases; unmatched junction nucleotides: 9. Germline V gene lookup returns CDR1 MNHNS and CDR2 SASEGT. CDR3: CASSEGGETGSSYEQYV. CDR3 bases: TGTGCCAGCAGTGAAGGGGGAGAGACAGGGAGCTCCTACGAGCAGTACGTC.

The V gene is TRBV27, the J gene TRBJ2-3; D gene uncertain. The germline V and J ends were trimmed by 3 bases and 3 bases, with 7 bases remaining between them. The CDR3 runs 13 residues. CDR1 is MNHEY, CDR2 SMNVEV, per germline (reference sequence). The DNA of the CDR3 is TGTGCCAGCAGTTTCTCCCTAACAGATACGCAGTATTTT. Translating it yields CASSFSLTDTQYF.

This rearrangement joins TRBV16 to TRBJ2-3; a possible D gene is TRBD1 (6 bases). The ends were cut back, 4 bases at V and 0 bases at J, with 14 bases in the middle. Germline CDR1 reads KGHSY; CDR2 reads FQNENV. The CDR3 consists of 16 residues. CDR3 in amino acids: CASSPPGDISTDTQYF. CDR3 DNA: TGTGCCAGCAGCCCACCCGGGGACATAAGCACAGATACGCAGTATTTT.

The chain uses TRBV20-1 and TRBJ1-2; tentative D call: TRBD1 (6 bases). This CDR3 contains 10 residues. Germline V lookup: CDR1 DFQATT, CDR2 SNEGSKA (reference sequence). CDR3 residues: CRPGDHGYTF. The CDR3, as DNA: TGCAGGCCAGGGGATCATGGCTACACCTTC.

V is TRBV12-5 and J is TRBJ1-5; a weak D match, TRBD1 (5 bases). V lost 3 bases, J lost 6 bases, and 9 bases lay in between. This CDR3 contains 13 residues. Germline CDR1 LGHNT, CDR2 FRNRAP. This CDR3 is CASGLGVAQPQHF. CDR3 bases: TGTGCTAGTGGTTTAGGGGTCGCTCAGCCCCAGCATTTT.

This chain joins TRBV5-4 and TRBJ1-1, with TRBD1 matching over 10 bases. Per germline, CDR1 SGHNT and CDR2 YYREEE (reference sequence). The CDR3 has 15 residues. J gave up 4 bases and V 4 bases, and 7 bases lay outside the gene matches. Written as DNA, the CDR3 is TGTGCCAGCAGCGGGACAGGGGACAAGGGCACTGAAGCTTTCTTT. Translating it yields CASSGTGDKGTEAFF.

The CDR3 spells CASAIEVPNEQFF. The CDR3 DNA is TGTGCCAGCGCCATAGAAGTTCCGAATGAGCAGTTCTTC. J is TRBJ2-1 and V is TRBV2; D is uncertain. The V and J ends lost 8 bases and 7 bases respectively, with 15 bases between them. The CDR3 totals 13 residues. The germline gives CDR1 SNHLY, CDR2 FYNNEI.

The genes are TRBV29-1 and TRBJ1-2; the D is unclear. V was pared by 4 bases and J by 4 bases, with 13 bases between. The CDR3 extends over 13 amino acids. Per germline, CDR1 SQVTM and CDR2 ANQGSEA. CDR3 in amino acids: CSVGGRTPYGYTF. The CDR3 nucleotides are TGCAGCGTTGGCGGCAGGACTCCCTATGGCTACACCTTC.

The CDR3 loop reads CASNQLAGTGELFF. In nucleotides, the CDR3 is TGTGCCAGCAACCAACTAGCGGGGACCGGGGAGCTGTTTTTT. The genes are TRBV9 and TRBJ2-2, with TRBD2 matching over 10 bases. The V gene's germline CDR1 is SGDLS and CDR2 YYNGEE. CDR3 length: 14 amino acids. V lost 6 bases to trimming and J lost 5 bases; unmatched junction nucleotides: 4.

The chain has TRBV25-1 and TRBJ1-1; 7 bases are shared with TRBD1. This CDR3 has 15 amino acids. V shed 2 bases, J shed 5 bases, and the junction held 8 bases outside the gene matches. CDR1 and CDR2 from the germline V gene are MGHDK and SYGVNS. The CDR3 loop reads CASSEKTGKETEAFF. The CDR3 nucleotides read TGTGCCAGCAGTGAAAAGACAGGGAAAGAAACTGAAGCTTTCTTT.

The CDR3 nucleotides are TGTGCCAGCAGTAGGGACAGGTCGGGATACGAGCAGTACGTC. Translated, it gives CASSRDRSGYEQYV. This chain uses TRBV6-1 with TRBJ2-7; 8 bases line up with TRBD1. Trimming took 5 bases from V and 4 from J; bases not matched to a gene: 7. The germline CDR1 and CDR2 sequences are MNHNS and SASEGT. This CDR3 comprises 14 residues.

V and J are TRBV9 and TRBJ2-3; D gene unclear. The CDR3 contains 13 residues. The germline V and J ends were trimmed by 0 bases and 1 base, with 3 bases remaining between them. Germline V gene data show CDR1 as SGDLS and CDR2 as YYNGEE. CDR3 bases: TGTGCCAGCAGCGTAGTAGGCACAGATACGCAGTATTTT. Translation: CASSVVGTDTQYF. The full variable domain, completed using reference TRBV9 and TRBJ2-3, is DSGVTQTPKHLITATGQRVTLRCSPRSGDLSVYWYQQSLDQGLQFLIQYYNGEERAKGNILERFSAQQFPDLHSELNLSSLELGDSALYFCASSVVGTDTQYFGPGTRLTVL.

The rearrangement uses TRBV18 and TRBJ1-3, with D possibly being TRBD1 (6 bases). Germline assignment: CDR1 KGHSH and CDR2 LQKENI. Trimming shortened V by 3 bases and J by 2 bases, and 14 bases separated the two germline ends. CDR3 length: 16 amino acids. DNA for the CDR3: TGTGCCAGCTCACCTAGACAGGTTTCGACTGGAAACACCATATATTTT. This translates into CASSPRQVSTGNTIYF.

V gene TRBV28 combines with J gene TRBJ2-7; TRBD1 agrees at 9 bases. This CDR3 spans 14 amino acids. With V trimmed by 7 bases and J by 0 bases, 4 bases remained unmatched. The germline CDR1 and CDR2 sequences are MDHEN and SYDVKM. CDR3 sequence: CASIRQGDSYEQYF. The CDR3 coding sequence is TGTGCCAGCATTCGACAGGGGGACTCCTACGAGCAGTACTTC.